The 27 T cell receptor beta chains below were found in one sample sequenced in a study of OX40 agonist ivuxolimab in advanced cancers. Repertoires were generated with immunoSEQ multiplex PCR, while TCRdb's copy carries only in-frame clones and drops some. The sample has tens of thousands of clones, under 85% seen once; the top ten hold more than 3.5%. The specimen was CD4+ or CD8+ T cells sorted from blood, collected in a trial of the OX40 agonist ivuxolimab. These receptors all come from an adult with an advanced solid tumor such as melanoma, head and neck, liver or kidney cancer.

The rearrangement joins TRBV4-1 to TRBJ2-7, with D possibly TRBD2 on 5 matching bases. Trimming cost V 1 base and J 9 bases, with 19 bases left between them. Per germline, CDR1 MGHRA and CDR2 YSYEKL. The CDR3 is 15 residues long. CDR3 region: CASSQAEGEASGQYF. DNA of the CDR3: TGCGCCAGCAGCCAAGCTGAGGGAGAGGCTTCGGGGCAGTACTTC.

In DNA, the CDR3 is TGCGCCAGCAGCTTGGCGGGTAATTTCTACGAGCAGTACTTC. It yields the protein CASSLAGNFYEQYF. The chain joins TRBV5-1 to TRBJ2-5; no clear D. The closer fit of TRBJ2-7 to the DNA end suggests the J call may be wrong. In germline, CDR1 is SGHRS, CDR2 YFSETQ. CDR3 size: 14 residues.

Points on this clone: At one end, the junction sequence differs from germline, possibly due to a read error. Other DNA sequences in this specimen translate into the identical CDR3. The rearrangement links TRBV11-2 to TRBJ2-7; unclear D gene. CDR1 and CDR2 (germline): SGHAT, FQNNGV. The length of the CDR3 is 12 residues. CDR3 sequence (DNA): TGTGCCAGCAGCTTAGGCTTCTACGAGCAGTACTTT. The encoded protein is CASSLGFYEQYF.

The chain has TRBV5-1 and TRBJ2-7, with a possible D match to TRBD2 (5 bases). Trimming took 4 bases from V and 1 from J, leaving 12 bases between them. CDR1 and CDR2 (germline): SGHRS, YFSETQ. The CDR3 loop spans 14 amino acids. As DNA, the CDR3 is TGCGCCAGCAGCCTGGACTTCCAATCCTACGAGCAGTACTTC. Its protein product is CASSLDFQSYEQYF.

The V gene is TRBV21-1, the J gene TRBJ2-2; TRBD2, the table's D call, lacks a check against the DNA. TRBV21-1 is deemed a pseudogene. CDR3 length: 16 amino acids. The CDR3 DNA follows: TGTGCCAGCAGCAAAGGAACGGGAGGGCCCGCCGGGGAGCTGTTTTTT. Its translation is CASSKGTGGPAGELFF.

This chain joins TRBV20-1 and TRBJ2-7; D is unclear. Germline lookup yields CDR1 DFQATT and CDR2 SNEGSKA (reference sequence). The CDR3 spans 11 residues. The ends were cut back, 3 bases at V and 3 bases at J, with 6 bases in the middle. CDR3 sequence: CSARYDYEQYF. The CDR3 region has the DNA TGCAGTGCTAGGTACGACTACGAGCAGTACTTC.

V and J are TRBV4-1 and TRBJ2-5; maybe TRBD2 (6 bases). The CDR3 is made up of 15 amino acids. Trimming stripped 7 bases from V and 4 bases from J, with 19 bases between. Looked up from germline, CDR1 is MGHRA and CDR2 is YSYEKL. The CDR3 DNA is TGCGCCAGCACCCTACTTCTAGTGGGAGGAGAGACCCAGTACTTC. Translated: CASTLLLVGGETQYF.

This rearrangement joins TRBV27 to TRBJ1-3; D is undetermined. CDR1 MNHEY and CDR2 SMNVEV come from the germline V gene (reference sequence). Trimming left V 4 bases short and J 0 bases short, with 10 bases between. The CDR3 extends over 15 amino acids. This CDR3 reads CASSSLRSSGNTIYF. The CDR3 nucleotides are TGTGCCAGCAGTTCCCTTCGCTCCTCTGGAAACACCATATATTTT.

The V call is TRBV12-5, the J call TRBJ2-5; possibly TRBD1 for D (5 bases). The CDR3 is 13 residues long. Trimming shortened V by 6 bases and J by 3 bases, and 11 bases separated the two germline ends. In germline, CDR1 is LGHNT, CDR2 FRNRAP. The CDR3, as DNA: TGTGCTAGTGGATTTAACAGGAAAGAGACCCAGTACTTC. Encoded protein: CASGFNRKETQYF.

This sequence joins TRBV5-6 and TRBJ1-5, with 8 bases that match TRBD1. Germline CDR1 and CDR2: SGHDT and YYEEEE. After removal of 0 bases from V and 7 bases from J, the junction contained 6 bases not matched to a gene. The length of the CDR3 is 15 residues. The CDR3 is CASSLGTGSRQPQHF. DNA for the CDR3: TGTGCCAGCAGCTTGGGGACAGGGAGTAGACAGCCCCAGCATTTT.

V is TRBV5-6 and J is TRBJ1-3; D is unresolved. Germline CDR1 SGHDT, CDR2 YYEEEE. CDR3 length equals 14 residues. V was cut by 2 bases and J by 0 bases, with 6 bases left in between. The CDR3 DNA follows: TGTGCCAGCAGCTTTGATCACTCTGGAAACACCATATATTTT. It codes for CASSFDHSGNTIYF.

The chain recombines TRBV5-1 with TRBJ1-3, with 7 bases fitting TRBD1. The V segment lost 4 bases and the J segment 0 bases; nucleotides outside the gene matches: 13. This CDR3 contains 18 residues. Per the germline V gene, CDR1 is SGHRS and CDR2 is YFSETQ. The CDR3 sequence: CASSVGGTAEPSGNTIYF. CDR3 DNA sequence: TGCGCCAGCAGCGTGGGTGGGACAGCAGAACCCTCTGGAAACACCATATATTTT.

The DNA for the CDR3 is TGTGCCAGCAGTCCCCCAACAGGGTCCCCCCTCCACTTT. This encodes CASSPPTGSPLHF. This chain connects TRBV27 to TRBJ1-6, with TRBD1 as a possible D gene (6 bases). From germline, CDR1 is MNHEY and CDR2 SMNVEV (reference sequence). The CDR3 has 13 residues. V lost 5 bases and J lost 13, with 15 bases in between.

The chain links TRBV13 to TRBJ2-1; the match to TRBD1 covers 9 bases. The CDR3 has 14 amino acids. Germline V CDR1 and CDR2: PRHDT, FYEKMQ (reference sequence). With V trimmed by 5 bases and J by 5 bases, 4 bases remained unmatched. CDR3 region: CASSVRDRDNEQFF. For the CDR3, the DNA is TGTGCCAGCAGCGTCCGGGACAGGGACAATGAGCAGTTCTTC.

This clone appeared once. This chain uses TRBV4-1 with TRBJ1-3; D may be TRBD1 (5 bases). Germline V gene lookup returns CDR1 MGHRA and CDR2 YSYEKL. The CDR3 is 15 residues long. Deletions cut 6 bases from V and 0 bases from J, with 12 bases between. The DNA of the CDR3 is TGCGCCAGCAGAAGCCGGGGGAGCTCTGGAAACACCATATATTTT. Protein sequence: CASRSRGSSGNTIYF.

This chain links TRBV10-3 with TRBJ2-2; D might be TRBD2 (5 bases). Deletions cut 5 bases from V and 7 bases from J, with 14 bases between. In germline, CDR1 is ENHRY, CDR2 SYGVKD. The CDR3 consists of 14 residues. The CDR3 region is CAISTVATGGELFF. The CDR3 nucleotides read TGTGCCATCAGTACCGTAGCGACGGGCGGGGAGCTGTTTTTT.

This clone came up once. The rearrangement uses TRBV28 and TRBJ2-3; 8 positions match TRBD2. CDR1 and CDR2 from the germline V gene are MDHEN and SYDVKM. The J segment lost 4 bases and the V segment lost 4 bases, leaving 7 bases of the junction unmatched. The CDR3 loop spans 15 amino acids. The CDR3 loop is CASSSPTSGPDTQYF. CDR3 bases: TGTGCCAGCAGTTCCCCCACTAGCGGACCAGATACGCAGTATTTT.

The CDR3 nucleotides are TGTGCCAGCAGTTTGTCACAGGGTCTGGAGACCCAGTACTTC. It specifies CASSLSQGLETQYF. V usage is TRBV6-5 and J usage is TRBJ2-5, with D perhaps TRBD1 (6 bases). Trimming took off 4 bases at V and 5 bases at J, with 14 bases between the two ends. The germline CDR1 and CDR2 sequences are MNHEY and SVGAGI. The CDR3 loop spans 14 amino acids.

The chain is built from TRBV5-1 and TRBJ1-4; no clear D. The CDR3 runs 15 residues. V was cut by 2 bases and J by 7 bases, with 15 bases left in between. CDR1 and CDR2 from the germline V gene are SGHRS and YFSETQ. CDR3 sequence: CASSFDAGTVEKLFF. For the CDR3, the DNA is TGCGCCAGCAGCTTTGACGCGGGTACGGTTGAAAAACTGTTTTTT.

The rearrangement links TRBV6-1 to TRBJ2-1, with D hard to call. The CDR3 totals 11 residues. Germline CDR1 is MNHNS and CDR2 is SASEGT. V was shortened by 7 bases and J by 7 bases, with 8 bases between the two germline ends. This chain's CDR3 is CASTERNEQFF. Written as DNA, the CDR3 is TGTGCCAGCACCGAACGAAATGAGCAGTTCTTC.

The J gene is TRBJ2-3, the V gene TRBV13; the D is unclear. The CDR3 totals 12 residues. Germline loops: CDR1 PRHDT, CDR2 FYEKMQ (reference sequence). V lost 1 base and J lost 2, with 1 base in between. CDR3 nucleotide sequence: TGTGCCAGCAGCTTAGTCACAGATACGCAGTATTTT. Encoded protein: CASSLVTDTQYF.

This clone appeared a few times. This chain uses TRBV7-2 with TRBJ2-5; D gene ambiguous. Trimming removed 5 bases from V and 4 bases from J, with 8 bases in between. Germline loops: CDR1 SGHTA, CDR2 FQGNSA. CDR3 length: 12 amino acids. As DNA, the CDR3 is TGTGCCAGCAGCGAGGCCCGAGAGACCCAGTACTTC. As protein: CASSEARETQYF.

The chain is built from TRBV9 and TRBJ2-3; no clear D. The CDR3 consists of 12 residues. Germline V CDR1 and CDR2: SGDLS, YYNGEE. Trimming shortened V by 7 bases and J by 3 bases, and 9 bases separated the two germline ends. DNA of the CDR3: TGTGCCAGCGGGCAGGAAACAGATACGCAGTATTTT. Protein sequence: CASGQETDTQYF.

The chain is built from TRBV9 and TRBJ2-3; D is unclear. Trimming took off 0 bases at V and 2 bases at J, with 16 bases between the two ends. Germline CDR1 SGDLS, CDR2 YYNGEE. CDR3 size: 17 residues. The CDR3 region is CASSVAAYAENTDTQYF. The CDR3 DNA reads TGTGCCAGCAGCGTAGCCGCTTATGCGGAGAACACAGATACGCAGTATTTT.

The V call is TRBV19, the J call TRBJ1-1; maybe TRBD1 (5 bases). The CDR3 runs to 17 residues. Deletions cut 0 bases from V and 1 base from J, with 15 bases between. Germline lookup yields CDR1 LNHDA and CDR2 SQIVND (reference sequence). The CDR3 coding sequence is TGTGCCAGTAGTATAGATCCGTTTTCAGGGTGGAACACTGAAGCTTTCTTT. Translated: CASSIDPFSGWNTEAFF.

This clone was observed a handful of times. The genes are TRBV4-3 and TRBJ1-1; D is possibly TRBD1 (5 bases). The CDR3 extends over 15 amino acids. Germline-derived CDR1 and CDR2 are LGHNA and YSLEER. The V end lost 0 bases, the J end lost 3 bases, and 11 bases lay between the germline ends. The chain's CDR3 is CASSQDWGDDTEAFF. The CDR3 region has the DNA TGCGCCAGCAGCCAAGATTGGGGGGATGACACTGAAGCTTTCTTT.

CDR3 sequence (DNA): TGCGCCAGCAGCTTGGGTTCCAGGGCCTACAATGAGCAGTTCTTC. As protein: CASSLGSRAYNEQFF. The V call is TRBV5-1, the J call TRBJ2-1; maybe TRBD1 (5 bases). Germline V gene lookup returns CDR1 SGHRS and CDR2 YFSETQ. V lost 0 bases and J lost 2, with 9 bases in between. The CDR3 extends over 15 amino acids.